The sequence of this TCR beta chain was determined in a study of prognosis after radiotherapy for stage I lung cancer. As for the study in general: Stereotactic body radiotherapy was given without concurrent therapy in all patients. Broader study findings: Patients' TRBV and TRBJ gene usage reportedly differed by presence or absence of metastases.

TCR beta CDR3 was amplified from genomic DNA by two-round multiplex PCR. First-round PCR used primers specific to each TRBV and TRBJ gene. TCRdb fed the multiplex PCR reads into MiXCR, producing one record per CDR3 protein. Among 15,000 to 20,000 distinct CDR3 sequences listed, 50% were seen once. CDR1 is MNHEY and CDR2 is SMNVEV in the germline V gene (reference sequence). The ends were cut back, 5 bases at V and 3 bases at J, with 14 bases in the middle. The CDR3 runs to 15 residues. This clonotype was observed a few times. Its matching antigen is unknown. Each of two time points yielded about 6 milliliters of peripheral venous blood.

Source: PBMCs, taken before or after stereotactic body radiation therapy (not recorded which). The genes are TRBV27 and TRBJ2-4; D may be TRBD2 (5 bases). The sequence was obtained from a donor aged 50 or older with non-small cell lung cancer. CDR3 loop: CASSPRRVGKNIQYF. CDR3 bases: TGTGCCAGCAGTCCCCGGCGGGTGGGCAAAAACATTCAGTACTTC.